This entry is about one TCR beta chain. The antigen is unknown. The 5'RACE template-switching step produced TCR cDNA and added a universal primer site and UMIs. TCRdb processed the 5' RACE reads anew with MiXCR; each CDR3 protein has one entry. Of some 670,000 distinct CDR3 sequences listed, around an eighth are singletons. The data were obtained in a study of T cells after yellow fever vaccination. Study-wide results and limits: In post-booster samples, most primary-vaccination clones reappeared (just under 98% CD4, 88% CD8).

CDR1 is MNHEY and CDR2 is SVGEGT in the germline V gene. The V gene lost 4 bases and the J gene lost 1 base, with 10 bases spanning the gap. CDR3 length: 14 residues. The chain has TRBV6-2 or TRBV6-3 and TRBJ1-1; weak D call: TRBD1 (6 bases). This clonotype originated in a man aged 25-40 years who received the YFV17D yellow fever vaccine. Sequenced material: PBMCs, taken on the day of the yellow fever booster vaccination. The CDR3 protein is CASSWTRGNTEAFF. The CDR3 DNA reads as TGTGCCAGCAGTTGGACCAGGGGGAACACTGAAGCTTTCTTT.